This TCR beta chain was obtained from a study of cytomegalovirus exposure and HLA in healthy donors. This CDR3 has 15 amino acids. V was pared by 5 bases and J by 6 bases, with 7 bases of the junction left unmatched. The germline V gene has CDR1 SGHTA and CDR2 FQGNSA. General study findings and limits: The study put around 180 TCR beta chains on its list as cytomegalovirus-associated. Rarity marked most TCR sequences, yet some public TCRs occurred in many donors. Specific recognition of CMV antigens was confirmed in vitro for three chains (all CMV-associated).

Only in-frame clones appear in the TCRdb table, and some are missing; sequencing was by immunoSEQ multiplex PCR. The sample carries more than 85,000 clones, about 95% recorded once. This clone was observed once. Its antigen is undetermined. This chain links TRBV7-2 with TRBJ2-7; 13 nucleotides match TRBD2. The TCR sequence derives from a woman aged 18-35 years in good health and CMV-seronegative. Specimen: PBMCs. Here the CDR3 DNA reads TGTGCCAGCAGCACAACTAGCGGGGGGGCCTTCGAGCAGTACTTC. Its translation: CASSTTSGGAFEQYF.